The rows below give T cell receptor beta chains drawn from one sample of a study of shared clonotypes between healthy human individuals. Sequencing used immunoSEQ multiplex PCR; TCRdb keeps in-frame clones, though not all of them. This sample yields 2 million to 2.5 million clones, of which more than 85% are seen a single time; 1.5% to 2% belongs to the top ten. Material for sequencing was naive CD8+ T cells from PBMCs. Source of these receptors: a young man in good health. Some clones in this sample may be carry-over from other donors' samples. CDR3s leave out the opening cysteine and the closing phenylalanine or tryptophan. The size entry is marked missing in some rows and otherwise reads once, few, many or a size class.

>TRBJ2-2|TRBV11-2|-
ASSLDMRGASTGELF
>TRBJ2-5|TRBV27|-
ASSPRAPGETQY
>TRBJ1-1|TRBV5-1|-
ASSQAGTGGTEAF
>TRBJ1-1|TRBV10-1|-
ASSSDWNTEAF
>TRBJ2-7|TRBV6-5|-
ASSYFDGSYEQY
>TRBJ1-2|TRBV28|-
ASSLERGGGYYGYT
>TRBJ2-1|TRBV5-1|-
ASSWAPSGPTYNEQF
>TRBJ2-3|TRBV4-1|-
ASSLVGGGADTQY
>TRBJ2-7|TRBV14|-
ASSQDSVRSYEQY
>TRBJ2-1|TRBV7-8|-
ASSEPGLAGANEQF
>TRBJ1-1|TRBV6-5|-
ASSYPGSGTEAF
>TRBJ2-1|TRBV6-5|-
ASSYFFRGDEQF
>TRBJ2-7|TRBV15|-
ATSNSGRRSDEQY
>TRBJ2-1|TRBV29-1|-
SFSRTEQF
>TRBJ2-1|TRBV7-9|once
ASSLIPVINEQF
>TRBJ2-1|TRBV7-8|-
ASSPLVTGGIQF
>-|TRBV29-1|-
STRTGLGEQY
>TRBJ1-2|TRBV27|-
ASSPRQGQLYGYT
>TRBJ2-2|TRBV6-5|few
ASSWVLAEGGELF
>TRBJ1-1|TRBV19|-
ASSQSDRRVTEAF
>TRBJ2-3|TRBV9|-
ASSVAGATDTQY
>TRBJ2-3|TRBV9|once
ASSPGGSPDTQY
>TRBJ1-1|TRBV29-1|-
SVVGGVGTEAF
>TRBJ2-7|TRBV13|-
ASSLGRQGISYEQY
>TRBJ1-5|TRBV27|-
ASSFQGSDQPQH
>TRBJ2-1|TRBV18|-
ASSPTADVVYNEQF
>TRBJ2-1|TRBV5-1|-
ASSADRGHRDEQF
>TRBJ2-1|TRBV15|-
ATSRDTGTVNNEQF
>TRBJ2-7|TRBV7-8|once
ASSFRRGLLSYEQY
>TRBJ2-3|TRBV5-6|-
ASSLVGPRAQDTQY
>TRBJ1-1|TRBV5-6|-
ASSLQGVGTEAF
>TRBJ2-1|TRBV29-1|once
SVDGTSGRVNEQF
>TRBJ1-1|TRBV20-1|few
SASSSTEAF
>TRBJ2-3|TRBV9|-
ASSVFLKGTQY
>TRBJ2-7|TRBV9|-
ASSVSGGSYEQY
>TRBJ2-1|TRBV6-4|-
ASSEGARYNEQF
>TRBJ2-5|TRBV4-3|-
ASSQVGVAGPTGTQY
>TRBJ2-4|TRBV11-2|-
ASSLPSGGTAKNIQY
>TRBJ2-2|TRBV28|once
ASSFGGSFAGELF